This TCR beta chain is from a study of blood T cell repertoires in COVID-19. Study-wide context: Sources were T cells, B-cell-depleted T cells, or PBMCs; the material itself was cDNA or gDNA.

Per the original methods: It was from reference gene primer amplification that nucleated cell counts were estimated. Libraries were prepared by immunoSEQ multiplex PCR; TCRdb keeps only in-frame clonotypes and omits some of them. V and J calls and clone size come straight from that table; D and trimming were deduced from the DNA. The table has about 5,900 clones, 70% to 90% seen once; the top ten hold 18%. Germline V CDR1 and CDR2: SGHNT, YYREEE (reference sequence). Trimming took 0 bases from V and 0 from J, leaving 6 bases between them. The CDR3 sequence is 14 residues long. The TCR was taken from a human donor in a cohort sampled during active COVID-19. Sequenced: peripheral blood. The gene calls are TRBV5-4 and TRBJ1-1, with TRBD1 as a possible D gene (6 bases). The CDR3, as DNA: TGTGCCAGCAGCTTGGGACAGGTGAACACTGAAGCTTTCTTT. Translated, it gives CASSLGQVNTEAFF.